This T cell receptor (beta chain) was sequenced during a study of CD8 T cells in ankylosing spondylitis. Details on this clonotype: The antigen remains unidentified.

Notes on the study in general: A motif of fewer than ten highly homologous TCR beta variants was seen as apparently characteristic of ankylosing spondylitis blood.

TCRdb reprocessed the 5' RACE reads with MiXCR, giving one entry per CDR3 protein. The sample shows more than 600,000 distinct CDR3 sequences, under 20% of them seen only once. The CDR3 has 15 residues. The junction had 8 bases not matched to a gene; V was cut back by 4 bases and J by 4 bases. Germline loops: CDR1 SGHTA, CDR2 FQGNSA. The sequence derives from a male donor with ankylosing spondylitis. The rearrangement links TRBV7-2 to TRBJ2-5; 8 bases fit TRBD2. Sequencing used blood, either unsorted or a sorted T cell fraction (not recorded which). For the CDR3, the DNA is TGTGCCAGCAGCTCCGGTAGCGGGGAGGGAGAGACCCAGTACTTC. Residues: CASSSGSGEGETQYF.